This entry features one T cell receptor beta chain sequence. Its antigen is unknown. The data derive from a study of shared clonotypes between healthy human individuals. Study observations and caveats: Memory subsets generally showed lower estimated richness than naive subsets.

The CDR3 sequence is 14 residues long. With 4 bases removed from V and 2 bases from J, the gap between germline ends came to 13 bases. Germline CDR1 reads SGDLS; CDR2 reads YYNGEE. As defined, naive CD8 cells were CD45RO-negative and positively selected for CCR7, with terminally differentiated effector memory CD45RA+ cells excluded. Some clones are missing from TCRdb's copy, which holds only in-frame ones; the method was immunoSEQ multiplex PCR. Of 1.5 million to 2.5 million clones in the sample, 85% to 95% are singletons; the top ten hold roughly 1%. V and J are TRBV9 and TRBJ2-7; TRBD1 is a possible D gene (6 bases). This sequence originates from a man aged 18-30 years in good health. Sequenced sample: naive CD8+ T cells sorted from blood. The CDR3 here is CASSPGQKTYEQYF. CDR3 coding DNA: TGTGCCAGCAGCCCAGGACAGAAAACCTACGAGCAGTACTTC. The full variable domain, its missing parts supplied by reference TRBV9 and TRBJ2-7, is DSGVTQTPKHLITATGQRVTLRCSPRSGDLSVYWYQQSLDQGLQFLIQYYNGEERAKGNILERFSAQQFPDLHSELNLSSLELGDSALYFCASSPGQKTYEQYFGPGTRLTVT.